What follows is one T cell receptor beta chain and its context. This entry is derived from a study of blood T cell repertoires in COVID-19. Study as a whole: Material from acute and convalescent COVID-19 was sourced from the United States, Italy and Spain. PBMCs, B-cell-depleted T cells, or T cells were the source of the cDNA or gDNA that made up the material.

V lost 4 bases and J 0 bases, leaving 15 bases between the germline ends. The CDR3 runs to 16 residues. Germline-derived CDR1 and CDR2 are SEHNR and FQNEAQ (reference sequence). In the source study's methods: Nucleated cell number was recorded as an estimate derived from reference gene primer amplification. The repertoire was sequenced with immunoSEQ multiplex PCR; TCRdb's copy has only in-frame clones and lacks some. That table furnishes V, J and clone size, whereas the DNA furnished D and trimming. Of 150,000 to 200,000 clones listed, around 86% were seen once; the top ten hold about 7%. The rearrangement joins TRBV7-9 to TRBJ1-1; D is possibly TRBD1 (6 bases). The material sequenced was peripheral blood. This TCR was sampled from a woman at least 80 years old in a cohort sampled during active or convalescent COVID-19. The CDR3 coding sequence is TGTGCCAGCAGCTCCGGACAGCTGCATATGAACACTGAAGCTTTCTTT. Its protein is CASSSGQLHMNTEAFF.